These 17 T cell receptor beta chains were sequenced from one sample in a study of PD-L1 blockade in urothelial cancer. Time point noted: pretreatment peripheral blood. Measured with immunoSEQ multiplex PCR; TCRdb has only the in-frame clones, and not every one. The table has 60,000 to 70,000 clones, 75% to 90% seen once. Sequencing used PBMCs, obtained around atezolizumab (anti-PD-L1) treatment. Source of these receptors: a man in his 70s with urothelial cancer.

The chain links TRBV10-1 to TRBJ2-3; 9 nucleotides line up with TRBD2. The CDR3 covers 14 residues. The J segment lost 5 bases and the V segment lost 5 bases, leaving 5 bases of the junction unmatched. CDR1 WNHNN and CDR2 SYGVQD come from the germline V gene (reference sequence). For the CDR3, the DNA is TGCGCCAGCAGTTTCTCGACTAGCGGAGATACGCAGTATTTT. It yields the protein CASSFSTSGDTQYF.

The chain is built from TRBV9 and TRBJ1-2; the match to TRBD1 covers 7 bases. From germline, CDR1 is SGDLS and CDR2 YYNGEE. This CDR3 comprises 14 residues. J was trimmed by 0 bases and V by 3 bases; bases with no gene match: 2. This CDR3 reads CASSGGQANYGYTF. DNA of the CDR3: TGTGCCAGCAGCGGTGGACAGGCTAACTATGGCTACACCTTC.

V gene TRBV29-1 combines with J gene TRBJ1-2; 7 bases line up with TRBD1. Germline lookup yields CDR1 SQVTM and CDR2 ANQGSEA. The CDR3 has 13 residues. The V and J ends lost 4 bases and 4 bases, in that order; junction bases with no gene match: 6. CDR3 region: CSVGGTEIYGYTF. CDR3 coding DNA: TGCAGCGTTGGGGGGACAGAGATCTATGGCTACACCTTC.

This clone was picked up a small number of times. The rearrangement links TRBV4-1 to TRBJ1-1, with TRBD1 as a possible D gene (5 bases). This CDR3 contains 16 residues. The V end lost 4 bases, the J end lost 1 base, and 16 bases lay between the germline ends. Germline assignment: CDR1 MGHRA and CDR2 YSYEKL. This CDR3 reads CASSPGGRLGNTEAFF. The CDR3 DNA sequence: TGCGCCAGCAGCCCCGGGGGTCGTTTAGGGAACACTGAAGCTTTCTTT.

The chain recombines TRBV19 with TRBJ1-5; 7 nucleotides align to TRBD1. CDR1 and CDR2 (germline): LNHDA, SQIVND (reference sequence). The CDR3 has 13 residues. With 6 bases clipped from V and 5 bases from J, the junction kept 4 bases outside the gene matches. The DNA of the CDR3 is TGTGCCAGTAGGGGGACAGTCGATCAGCCCCAGCATTTT. Protein product: CASRGTVDQPQHF.

The DNA of the CDR3 is TGTGCCAGCAGCTCATTTTTTGACAGGGGTGATGGATTCGAGCAGTACTTC. It translates to CASSSFFDRGDGFEQYF. The chain recombines TRBV7-9 with TRBJ2-7; 8 nucleotides align to TRBD1. The CDR3 extends over 17 amino acids. Germline assignment: CDR1 SEHNR and CDR2 FQNEAQ (reference sequence). V trimming: 4 bases; J trimming: 6 bases; junction bases outside the gene matches: 17.

This clone was detected only once. V gene TRBV29-1 combines with J gene TRBJ1-4; no reliable D call. V was shortened by 4 bases and J by 7 bases, with 16 bases between the two germline ends. This CDR3 has 14 residues. CDR1 and CDR2 (germline): SQVTM, ANQGSEA. The CDR3 bases are TGCAGCGTTGGCTCCCACTCCCCCGGTGAAAAACTGTTTTTT. This codes for CSVGSHSPGEKLFF.

The gene calls are TRBV4-3 and TRBJ2-3, with 15 bases identical to TRBD2. The CDR3 spans 16 residues. Germline-derived CDR1 and CDR2 are LGHNA and YSLEER. The trim removed 1 base at V and 6 bases at J, leaving 2 bases unmatched. For the CDR3, the DNA is TGCGCCAGCAGCCAAGGGACTAGCGGGAGGGATGATACGCAGTATTTT. Translation: CASSQGTSGRDDTQYF.

This clone has only a few counts. The J gene is TRBJ2-7, the V gene TRBV5-1, with a weak D call TRBD2 (6 bases). Between the trimmed V and J ends, which lost 4 bases and 5 bases, there was a span of 22 bases. Per germline, CDR1 SGHRS and CDR2 YFSETQ. The CDR3 runs to 16 residues. The DNA of the CDR3 is TGCGCCAGCAGCCTTCTCCCTCCGGGAGAAGTAAACGAGCAGTACTTC. It specifies CASSLLPPGEVNEQYF.

The V gene is TRBV27, the J gene TRBJ2-7, with D possibly TRBD2 on 6 matching bases. This CDR3 has 13 amino acids. The ends were cut back, 8 bases at V and 4 bases at J, with 15 bases in the middle. Germline loops: CDR1 MNHEY, CDR2 SMNVEV (reference sequence). In DNA form, the CDR3 reads TGTGCCAGCGGACTAACTCCCTCTTACGAGCAGTACTTC. This codes for CASGLTPSYEQYF.

The chain combines TRBV6-1 with TRBJ2-1; 7 bases agree with TRBD2. The germline gives CDR1 MNHNS, CDR2 SASEGT. CDR3 length: 15 amino acids. The ends lost 3 bases at V and 7 bases at J; junction bases unmatched: 9. The CDR3 DNA follows: TGTGCCAGCAGTGACTCTTTCCGGGGGGAGAATGAGCAGTTCTTC. The encoded protein is CASSDSFRGENEQFF.

The chain carries TRBV7-8 and TRBJ2-7, with D possibly matching TRBD1 (5 bases). Germline CDR1 and CDR2: SGHVS and FQNEAQ. Trimming took off 0 bases at V and 3 bases at J, with 9 bases between the two ends. CDR3 length: 14 residues. The CDR3 region is CASSLANRFYEQYF. CDR3 coding DNA: TGTGCCAGCAGCTTAGCGAACAGGTTCTACGAGCAGTACTTC.

The genes are TRBV5-1 and TRBJ2-1, with 8 bases that match TRBD1. V shed 0 bases and J 5 bases; nucleotides not matched to a gene: 4. Germline V gene lookup returns CDR1 SGHRS and CDR2 YFSETQ. The CDR3 contains 15 residues. As DNA, the CDR3 is TGCGCCAGCAGCTTGGGACAGGGGCTAAACAATGAGCAGTTCTTC. Residues: CASSLGQGLNNEQFF. Full variable domain (missing parts from reference TRBV5-1 and TRBJ2-1): KAGVTQTPRYLIKTRGQQVTLSCSPISGHRSVSWYQQTPGQGLQFLFEYFSETQRNKGNFPGRFSGRQFSNSRSEMNVSTLELGDSALYLCASSLGQGLNNEQFFGPGTRLTVL.

J is TRBJ1-5 and V is TRBV2, with D perhaps TRBD1 (5 bases). Germline CDR1 SNHLY, CDR2 FYNNEI. Trimming shortened V by 2 bases and J by 6 bases, and 14 bases separated the two germline ends. The CDR3 runs to 15 residues. The CDR3 region has the DNA TGTGCCAGCAGTGAACGGTGGCAGGGAGGTCAGCCCCAGCATTTT. It codes for CASSERWQGGQPQHF.

V is TRBV29-1 and J is TRBJ1-2, with TRBD1 identical over 7 bases. CDR3 length equals 13 residues. The trim removed 7 bases at V and 4 bases at J, leaving 9 bases unmatched. Germline V gene data show CDR1 as SQVTM and CDR2 as ANQGSEA. The CDR3 DNA follows: TGCAGCGCAAGCAGGGGGTCAGGCTATGGCTACACCTTC. The encoded protein is CSASRGSGYGYTF.

V and J are TRBV19 and TRBJ2-7, with TRBD2 matching over 14 bases. The germline CDR1 and CDR2 sequences are LNHDA and SQIVND (reference sequence). The CDR3 consists of 14 residues. Losses at the gene ends were 10 bases for V and 10 bases for J; bases not matched to a gene: 12. CDR3 DNA sequence: TGTGCCACCGCAACAGGACTAGCGGGAGGCCTACAGTACTTC. Amino acids: CATATGLAGGLQYF.

This sequence joins TRBV30 and TRBJ2-4, with a possible D match to TRBD2 (5 bases). The germline CDR1 and CDR2 sequences are GTSNPN and SVGIG (reference sequence). V dropped 0 bases and J dropped 0 bases, with 12 bases sitting between them. The CDR3 sequence is 16 residues long. CDR3 DNA sequence: TGTGCCTGGAGTGTAAAGCGGAAGATAGCCAAAAACATTCAGTACTTC. Residues: CAWSVKRKIAKNIQYF. Full variable domain (rest looked up from reference TRBV30 and TRBJ2-4): SQTIHQWPATLVQPVGSPLSLECTVEGTSNPNLYWYRQAAGRGLQLLFYSVGIGQISSEVPQNLSASRPQDRQFILSSKKLLLSDSGFYLCAWSVKRKIAKNIQYFGAGTRLSVL.